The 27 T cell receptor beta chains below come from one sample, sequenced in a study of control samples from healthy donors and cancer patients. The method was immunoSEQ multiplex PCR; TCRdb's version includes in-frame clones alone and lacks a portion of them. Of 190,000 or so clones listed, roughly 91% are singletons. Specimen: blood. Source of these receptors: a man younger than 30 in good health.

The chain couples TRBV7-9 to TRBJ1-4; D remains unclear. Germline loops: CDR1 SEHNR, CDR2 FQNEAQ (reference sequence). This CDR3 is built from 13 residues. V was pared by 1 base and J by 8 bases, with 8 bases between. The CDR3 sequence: CASSLGESEKLFF. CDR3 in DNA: TGTGCCAGCAGCTTAGGAGAATCCGAAAAACTGTTTTTT. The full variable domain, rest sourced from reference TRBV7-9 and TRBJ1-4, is DTGVSQNPRHKITKRGQNVTFRCDPISEHNRLYWYRQTLGQGPEFLTYFQNEAQLEKSRLLSDRFSAERPKGSFSTLEIQRTEQGDSAMYLCASSLGESEKLFFGSGTQLSVL.

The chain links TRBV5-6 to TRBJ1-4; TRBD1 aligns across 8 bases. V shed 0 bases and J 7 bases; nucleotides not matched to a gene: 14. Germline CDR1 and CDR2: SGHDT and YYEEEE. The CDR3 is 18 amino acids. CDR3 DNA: TGTGCCAGCAGCTTGGTAGGCAGGGGGCGCGAGGCGGCTGAAAAACTGTTTTTT. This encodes CASSLVGRGREAAEKLFF.

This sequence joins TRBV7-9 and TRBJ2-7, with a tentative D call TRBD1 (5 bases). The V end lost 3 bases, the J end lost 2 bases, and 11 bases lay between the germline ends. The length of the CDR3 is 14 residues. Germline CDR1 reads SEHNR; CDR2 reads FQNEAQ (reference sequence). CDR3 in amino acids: CASSLLTEAYEQYF. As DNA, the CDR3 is TGTGCCAGCAGCTTGTTGACAGAAGCCTACGAGCAGTACTTC. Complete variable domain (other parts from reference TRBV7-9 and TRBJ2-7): DTGVSQNPRHKITKRGQNVTFRCDPISEHNRLYWYRQTLGQGPEFLTYFQNEAQLEKSRLLSDRFSAERPKGSFSTLEIQRTEQGDSAMYLCASSLLTEAYEQYFGPGTRLTVT.

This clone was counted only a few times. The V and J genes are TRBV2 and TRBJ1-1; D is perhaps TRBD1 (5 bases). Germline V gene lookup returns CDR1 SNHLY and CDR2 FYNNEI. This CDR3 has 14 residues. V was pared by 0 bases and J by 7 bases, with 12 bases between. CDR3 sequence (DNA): TGTGCCAGCAGTGAAGCGCTTCGGGGGGGTGAAGCTTTCTTT. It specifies CASSEALRGGEAFF.

CDR3 residues: CASYKTGGAGANVLTF. DNA of the CDR3: TGTGCCAGTTATAAAACAGGGGGCGCTGGGGCCAACGTCCTGACTTTC. V is TRBV19 and J is TRBJ2-6; 9 bases agree with TRBD1. J gave up 2 bases and V 8 bases, and 7 bases lay outside the gene matches. Germline assignment: CDR1 LNHDA and CDR2 SQIVND (reference sequence). The CDR3 totals 16 residues.

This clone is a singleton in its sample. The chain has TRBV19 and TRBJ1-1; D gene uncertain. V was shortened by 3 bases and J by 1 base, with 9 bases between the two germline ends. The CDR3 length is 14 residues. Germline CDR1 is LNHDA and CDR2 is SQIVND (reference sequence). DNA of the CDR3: TGTGCCAGTAGTATGGATCCAGCGAACACTGAAGCTTTCTTT. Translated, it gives CASSMDPANTEAFF.

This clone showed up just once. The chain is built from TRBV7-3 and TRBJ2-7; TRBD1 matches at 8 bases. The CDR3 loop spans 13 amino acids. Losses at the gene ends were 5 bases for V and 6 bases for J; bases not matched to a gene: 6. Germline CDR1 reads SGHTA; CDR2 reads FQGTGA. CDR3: CASSTDRDGEQYF. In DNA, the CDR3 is TGTGCCAGCAGCACGGACAGGGACGGCGAGCAGTACTTC.

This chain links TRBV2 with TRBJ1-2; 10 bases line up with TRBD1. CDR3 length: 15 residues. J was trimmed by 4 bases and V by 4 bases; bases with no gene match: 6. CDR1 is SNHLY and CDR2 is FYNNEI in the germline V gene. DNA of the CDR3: TGTGCCAGCAGTGGGGGACAGGGGATCGGCTATGGCTACACCTTC. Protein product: CASSGGQGIGYGYTF.

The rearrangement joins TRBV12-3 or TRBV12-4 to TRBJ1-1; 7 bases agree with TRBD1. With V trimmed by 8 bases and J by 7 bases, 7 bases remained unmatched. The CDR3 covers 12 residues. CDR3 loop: CASGRGRIEAFF. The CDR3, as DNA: TGTGCCAGCGGAAGGGGGCGGATTGAAGCTTTCTTT.

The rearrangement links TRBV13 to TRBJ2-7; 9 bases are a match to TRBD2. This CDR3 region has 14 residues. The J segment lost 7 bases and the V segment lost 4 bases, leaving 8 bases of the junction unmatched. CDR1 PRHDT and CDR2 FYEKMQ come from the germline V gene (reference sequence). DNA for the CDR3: TGTGCCAGCAGCTCTAGCGGGACCGATGGGGAGCAGTACTTC. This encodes CASSSSGTDGEQYF.

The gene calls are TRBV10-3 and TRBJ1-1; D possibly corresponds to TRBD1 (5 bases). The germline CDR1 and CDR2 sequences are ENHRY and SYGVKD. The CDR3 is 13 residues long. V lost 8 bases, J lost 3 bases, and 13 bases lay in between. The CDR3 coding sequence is TGTGCCATCGGACAAATGGGAGACACTGAAGCTTTCTTT. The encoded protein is CAIGQMGDTEAFF.

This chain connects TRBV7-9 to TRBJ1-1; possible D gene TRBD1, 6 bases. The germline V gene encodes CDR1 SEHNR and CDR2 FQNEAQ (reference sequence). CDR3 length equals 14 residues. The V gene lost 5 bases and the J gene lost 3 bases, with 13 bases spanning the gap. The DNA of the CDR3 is TGTGCCAGCAGCCGAGACAGGATTGACACTGAAGCTTTCTTT. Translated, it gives CASSRDRIDTEAFF.

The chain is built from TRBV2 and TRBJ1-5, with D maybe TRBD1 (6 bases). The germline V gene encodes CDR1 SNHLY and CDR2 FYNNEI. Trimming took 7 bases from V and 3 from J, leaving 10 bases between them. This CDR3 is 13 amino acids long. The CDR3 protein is CASKGDYNQPQHF. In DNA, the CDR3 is TGTGCCAGCAAGGGGGACTACAATCAGCCCCAGCATTTT.

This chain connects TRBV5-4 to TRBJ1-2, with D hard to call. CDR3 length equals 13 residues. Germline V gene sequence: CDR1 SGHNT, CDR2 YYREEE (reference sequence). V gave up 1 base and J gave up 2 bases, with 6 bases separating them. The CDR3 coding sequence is TGTGCCAGCAGCTTGAGGCTCAACTATGGCTACACCTTC. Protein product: CASSLRLNYGYTF.

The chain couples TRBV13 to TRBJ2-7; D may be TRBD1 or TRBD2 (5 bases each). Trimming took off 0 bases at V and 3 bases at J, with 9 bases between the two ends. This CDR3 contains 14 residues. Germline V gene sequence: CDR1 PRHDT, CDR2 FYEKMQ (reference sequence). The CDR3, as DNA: TGTGCCAGCAGCTTAGGGGGACGTAGCTACGAGCAGTACTTC. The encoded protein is CASSLGGRSYEQYF.

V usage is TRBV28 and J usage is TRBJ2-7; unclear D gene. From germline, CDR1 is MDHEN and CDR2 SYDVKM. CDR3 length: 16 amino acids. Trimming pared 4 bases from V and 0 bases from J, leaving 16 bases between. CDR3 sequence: CASSSLGLTSSYEQYF. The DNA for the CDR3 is TGTGCCAGCAGTTCTCTAGGGCTGACGAGCTCCTACGAGCAGTACTTC.

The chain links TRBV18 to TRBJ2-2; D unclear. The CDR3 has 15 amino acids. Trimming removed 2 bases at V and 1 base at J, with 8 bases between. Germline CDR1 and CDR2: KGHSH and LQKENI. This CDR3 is CASSPIPQNTGELFF. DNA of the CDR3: TGTGCCAGCTCACCAATCCCACAGAACACCGGGGAGCTGTTTTTT.

In DNA form, the CDR3 reads TGTGCCAGCAGTGTAAGCGGGGGCTACACCGGGGAGCTGTTTTTT. Protein sequence: CASSVSGGYTGELFF. The V gene is TRBV6-4, the J gene TRBJ2-2; 8 bases fit TRBD2. Losses at the gene ends were 4 bases for V and 3 bases for J; bases not matched to a gene: 4. Germline CDR1 and CDR2: MRHNA and SNTAGT. The CDR3 contains 15 residues.

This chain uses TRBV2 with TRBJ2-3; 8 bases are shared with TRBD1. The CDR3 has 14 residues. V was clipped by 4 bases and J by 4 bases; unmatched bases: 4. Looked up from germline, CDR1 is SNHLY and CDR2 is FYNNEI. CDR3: CASSVGRGPDTQYF. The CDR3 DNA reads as TGTGCCAGCAGTGTCGGCAGGGGGCCAGATACGCAGTATTTT. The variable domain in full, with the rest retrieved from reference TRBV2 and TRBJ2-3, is EPEVTQTPSHQVTQMGQEVILRCVPISNHLYFYWYRQILGQKVEFLVSFYNNEISEKSEIFDDQFSVERPDGSNFTLKIRSTKLEDSAMYFCASSVGRGPDTQYFGPGTRLTVL.

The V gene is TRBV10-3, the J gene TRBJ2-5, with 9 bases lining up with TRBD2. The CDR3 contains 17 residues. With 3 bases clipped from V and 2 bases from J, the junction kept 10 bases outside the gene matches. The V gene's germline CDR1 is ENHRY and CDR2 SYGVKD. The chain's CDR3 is CAISESAGGLVQETQYF. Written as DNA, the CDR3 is TGTGCCATCAGTGAATCGGCGGGGGGGCTTGTACAAGAGACCCAGTACTTC.

The CDR3 is CASSLLEDVGTEAFF. The CDR3 nucleotides are TGCGCCAGCAGCTTGTTAGAGGACGTCGGAACTGAAGCTTTCTTT. This chain uses TRBV5-1 with TRBJ1-1; D not resolved. Trimming shortened V by 1 base and J by 5 bases, and 15 bases separated the two germline ends. The CDR3 covers 15 residues. Germline CDR1 reads SGHRS; CDR2 reads YFSETQ. Drawing the rest from reference TRBV5-1 and TRBJ1-1, the complete variable domain is KAGVTQTPRYLIKTRGQQVTLSCSPISGHRSVSWYQQTPGQGLQFLFEYFSETQRNKGNFPGRFSGRQFSNSRSEMNVSTLELGDSALYLCASSLLEDVGTEAFFGQGTRLTVV.

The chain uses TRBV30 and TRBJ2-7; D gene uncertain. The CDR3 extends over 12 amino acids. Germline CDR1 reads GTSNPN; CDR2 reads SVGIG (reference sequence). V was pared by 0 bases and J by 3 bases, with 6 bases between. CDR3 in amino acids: CAWSVGHYEQYF. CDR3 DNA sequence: TGTGCCTGGAGTGTAGGTCACTACGAGCAGTACTTC.

CDR3 sequence: CASSPYGKEVTEAFF. In DNA form, the CDR3 reads TGTGCCAGCTCACCATATGGAAAGGAGGTCACTGAAGCTTTCTTT. V usage is TRBV18 and J usage is TRBJ1-1; D is undetermined. The V end lost 2 bases, the J end lost 4 bases, and 14 bases lay between the germline ends. The CDR3 is made up of 15 amino acids. Germline V lookup: CDR1 KGHSH, CDR2 LQKENI.

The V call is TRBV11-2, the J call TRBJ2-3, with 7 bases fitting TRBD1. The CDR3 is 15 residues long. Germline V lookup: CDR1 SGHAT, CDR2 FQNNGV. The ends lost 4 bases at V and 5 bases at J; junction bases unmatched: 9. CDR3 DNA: TGTGCCAGCAGCTCGGGACAGTTCCCACAAGATACGCAGTATTTT. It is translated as CASSSGQFPQDTQYF.

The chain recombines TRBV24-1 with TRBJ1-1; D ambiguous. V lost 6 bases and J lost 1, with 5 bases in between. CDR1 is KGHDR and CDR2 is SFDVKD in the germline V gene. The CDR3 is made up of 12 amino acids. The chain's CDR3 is CATSSGNTEAFF. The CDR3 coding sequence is TGTGCCACCAGTTCGGGGAACACTGAAGCTTTCTTT.

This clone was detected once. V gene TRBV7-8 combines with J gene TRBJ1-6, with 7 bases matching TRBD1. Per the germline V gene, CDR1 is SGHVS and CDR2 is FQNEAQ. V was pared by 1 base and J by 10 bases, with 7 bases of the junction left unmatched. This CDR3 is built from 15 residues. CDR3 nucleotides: TGTGCCAGCAGCTTAGGACAGGGTGGTGGGTCACCCCTCCACTTT. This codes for CASSLGQGGGSPLHF. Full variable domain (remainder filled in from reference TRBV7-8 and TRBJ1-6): GAGVSQSPRYKVAKRGQDVALRCDPISGHVSLFWYQQALGQGPEFLTYFQNEAQLDKSGLPSDRFFAERPEGSVSTLKIQRTQQEDSAVYLCASSLGQGGGSPLHFGNGTRLTVT.

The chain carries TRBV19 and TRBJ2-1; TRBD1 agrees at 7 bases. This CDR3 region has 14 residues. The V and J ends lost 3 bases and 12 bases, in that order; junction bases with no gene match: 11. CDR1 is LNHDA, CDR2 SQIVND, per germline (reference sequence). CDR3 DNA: TGTGCCAGTAGTATGGGACAGAGGGTAGATGGGCAGTTCTTC. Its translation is CASSMGQRVDGQFF.